Below, one T cell receptor (beta chain) is given with its context. Its antigen is not identified. A junction boundary mismatches the germline segment, possibly from a read error. The CDR3 is 15 amino acids. Germline V gene lookup returns CDR1 SGHAT and CDR2 FQNNGV. MiXCR, applied by TCRdb to the reads, yields one record per CDR3 protein. The sample has 150,000 to 200,000 distinct CDR3 sequences, 13% to 15% seen once; the top ten hold over 20%. The record originates from a study of T cell repertoires in cytomegalovirus infection. About the research overall: Matching HLA type and CMV infection were both indicated by public TCR beta signatures.

General study results and limits: People with CMV and the relevant HLA were identified by cumulative public TCR beta family frequency.

What was sequenced was PBMCs. The source is a human donor in good health (CMV status not recorded). Some clones in this sample may be carry-over from other donors' samples. The chain couples TRBV11-2 to TRBJ2-1; 9 nucleotides align to TRBD1. Here the CDR3 reads CASSMGQGAYNEQFF. The CDR3 DNA sequence: TGTGCCAGCAGCATGGGACAGGGTGCCTACAATGAGCAGTTTTTC.